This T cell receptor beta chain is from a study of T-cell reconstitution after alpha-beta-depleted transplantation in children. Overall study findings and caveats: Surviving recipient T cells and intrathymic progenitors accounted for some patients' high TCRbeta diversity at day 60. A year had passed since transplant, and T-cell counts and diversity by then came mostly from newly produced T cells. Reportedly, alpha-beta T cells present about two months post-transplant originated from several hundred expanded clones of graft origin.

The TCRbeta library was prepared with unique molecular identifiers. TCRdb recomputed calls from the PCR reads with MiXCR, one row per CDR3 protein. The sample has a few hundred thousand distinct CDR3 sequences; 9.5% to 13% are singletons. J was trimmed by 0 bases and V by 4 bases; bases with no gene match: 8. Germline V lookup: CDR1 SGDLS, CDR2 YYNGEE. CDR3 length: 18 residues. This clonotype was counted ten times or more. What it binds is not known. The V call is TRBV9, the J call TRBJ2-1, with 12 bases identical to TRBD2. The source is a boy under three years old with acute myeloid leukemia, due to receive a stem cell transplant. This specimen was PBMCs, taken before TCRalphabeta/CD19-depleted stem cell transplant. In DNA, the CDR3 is TGTGCCAGCAGCCCCCGGACTAGCGGGGCCTACTCCTACAATGAGCAGTTCTTC. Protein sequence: CASSPRTSGAYSYNEQFF.